Listed below are T cell receptor beta chains from one sample, sequenced in a study of blood T cell repertoires in COVID-19. Data came from immunoSEQ multiplex PCR; TCRdb stores just in-frame clones and leaves some out. The sample holds approximately 400,000 clones, roughly 90% seen once. Sequenced material: peripheral blood. The receptors derive from a middle-aged man with acute or convalescent COVID-19. The CDR3 runs from the conserved cysteine through the conserved F or W. Each record gives: V gene, clone size, J gene, D gene, CDR3 length, CDR3 protein, CDR3 DNA. A D gene is named only where the DNA matches it firmly. Not all rows give a size; the values are once, few, many and, for expanded clones, a class.

TRBV5-1,NA,TRBJ1-1,NA,15,CASSFRGQRNTEAFF,TGCGCCAGCAGCTTCCGTGGACAAAGGAACACTGAAGCTTTCTTT
TRBV27,NA,TRBJ1-2,TRBD1,13,CASSPGQERGYTF,TGTGCCAGCAGCCCGGGACAGGAACGGGGCTACACCTTC
TRBV2,NA,TRBJ1-5,NA,12,CASSWRNQPQHF,TGTGCCAGCAGTTGGCGCAATCAGCCCCAGCATTTT
TRBV11-2,NA,TRBJ2-5,NA,18,CASSLFASANLDPKTQYF,TGTGCCAGCAGCTTGTTCGCTAGCGCCAATTTAGATCCCAAGACCCAGTACTTC
TRBV7-2,NA,TRBJ1-4,TRBD1,15,CASSLNGQGVEKLFF,TGTGCCAGCAGCTTAAATGGGCAGGGGGTTGAAAAACTGTTTTTT
TRBV28,NA,TRBJ2-1,TRBD2,15,CASSQTSGRINEQFF,TGTGCCAGCAGTCAGACTAGCGGGAGAATAAATGAGCAGTTCTTC
TRBV30,NA,TRBJ2-7,TRBD1,16,CAWSPQRGRISYEQYF,TGTGCCTGGAGTCCCCAAAGGGGGCGAATCTCCTACGAGCAGTACTTC
TRBV29-1,NA,TRBJ1-2,TRBD1,13,CSVDEQGTYGYTF,TGCAGCGTTGACGAACAGGGGACCTATGGCTACACCTTC
TRBV7-9,NA,TRBJ1-5,NA,12,CASSLQGGPQHF,TGTGCCAGCAGCTTACAGGGTGGTCCCCAGCATTTT
TRBV6-5,once,TRBJ1-6,NA,14,CASSRSGYNSPLHF,TGTGCCAGCAGTCGGTCGGGCTATAATTCACCCCTCCACTTT
TRBV12-3/TRBV12-4,NA,TRBJ1-2,NA,13,CASSLSPFRGYTF,TGTGCCAGCAGTTTGAGTCCCTTTAGAGGCTACACCTTC
TRBV6-2/TRBV6-3,NA,TRBJ1-5,NA,13,CASSSGVGQPQHF,TGTGCCAGCAGTTCAGGGGTGGGCCAGCCCCAGCATTTT
TRBV5-6,NA,TRBJ1-4,NA,14,CASSYGHINEKLFF,TGTGCCAGCAGCTACGGACATATTAATGAAAAACTGTTTTTT
TRBV30,NA,TRBJ2-2,TRBD1,15,CAWIPGQENTGELFF,TGTGCCTGGATCCCGGGACAGGAGAACACCGGGGAGCTGTTTTTT
TRBV4-3,NA,TRBJ2-1,TRBD2,16,CASSFIPASGDNEQFF,TGCGCCAGCAGTTTCATCCCGGCTAGCGGGGACAATGAGCAGTTCTTC
TRBV29-1,NA,TRBJ1-2,TRBD1,14,CSVRGQGAVTGYTF,TGCAGCGTCCGAGGACAGGGGGCAGTCACTGGCTACACCTTC
TRBV28,NA,TRBJ1-5,NA,15,CASSPLMGVSQPQHF,TGTGCCAGCAGTCCGCTTATGGGAGTCTCGCAGCCCCAGCATTTT
TRBV29-1,NA,TRBJ1-2,NA,12,CSVRGTDYGYTF,TGCAGCGTTCGCGGGACGGACTATGGCTACACCTTC
TRBV5-6,NA,TRBJ1-6,NA,17,CASSLGPVTAGNSPLHF,TGTGCCAGCAGCTTAGGTCCGGTAACAGCTGGTAATTCACCCCTCCACTTT
TRBV2,once,TRBJ2-7,TRBD2,14,CASRGLAGGYEQYF,TGTGCCAGCAGGGGACTAGCGGGAGGCTACGAGCAGTACTTC
TRBV5-4,many,TRBJ2-7,TRBD2,14,CASKRTSGDYEQYF,TGTGCCAGCAAGAGGACTAGCGGGGACTACGAGCAGTACTTC
TRBV6-1,once,TRBJ2-7,TRBD2,15,CASSDLAGQGYEQYF,TGTGCCAGCAGTGATTTAGCGGGCCAGGGTTACGAGCAGTACTTC
TRBV4-1,NA,TRBJ1-5,NA,14,CASSYKRAGQPQHF,TGCGCCAGCAGCTACAAAAGGGCGGGTCAGCCCCAGCATTTT
TRBV27,NA,TRBJ1-1,NA,14,CASSLSRGNTEAFF,TGTGCCAGCAGTTTATCCAGAGGGAACACTGAAGCTTTCTTT
TRBV25-1,NA,TRBJ2-3,NA,15,CASSGSGGSADTQYF,TGTGCCAGCAGTGGGTCAGGAGGGTCTGCAGATACGCAGTATTTT
TRBV3-1/TRBV3-2,NA,TRBJ2-2,TRBD2,21,CASSQVVEGSGSLANTGELFF,TGTGCCAGCAGCCAAGTGGTGGAGGGTAGCGGGAGCCTCGCGAACACCGGGGAGCTGTTTTTT